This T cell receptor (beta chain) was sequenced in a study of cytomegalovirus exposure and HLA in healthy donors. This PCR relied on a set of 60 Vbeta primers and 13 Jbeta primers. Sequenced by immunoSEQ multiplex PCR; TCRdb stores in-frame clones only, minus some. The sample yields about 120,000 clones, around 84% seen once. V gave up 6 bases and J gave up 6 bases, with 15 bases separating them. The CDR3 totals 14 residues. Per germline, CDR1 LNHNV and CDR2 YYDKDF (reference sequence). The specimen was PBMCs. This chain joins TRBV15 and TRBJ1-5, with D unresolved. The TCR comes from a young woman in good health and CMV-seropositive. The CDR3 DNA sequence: TGTGCCACCAGGCTGGGTCAGGCGGGTCAGCCCCAGCATTTT. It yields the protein CATRLGQAGQPQHF.